A selection of T cell receptor beta chains follows, all from one sample in a study of blood T cells in healthy people across ages. Each CDR3 protein is one row after TCRdb ran MiXCR on the 5' RACE reads. There are 1.5 million to 2 million distinct CDR3 sequences in the sample; 28% occur only once, and 7.7% lies in the top ten. What was sequenced was blood. The receptors were gathered from a woman aged 25 to 39 in good health. Each CDR3 is given with its conserved first and last residue. Each record gives: clone size, D gene, J gene, V gene, CDR3 DNA, CDR3 protein. A D gene is named only where the DNA matches it firmly. Size is omitted from some rows. Given values are once, few, many or a class for expanded clones.

abundance: few
d_gene: TRBD2
j_gene: TRBJ2-2
v_gene: TRBV7-2
CDR3nt: TGTGCCAGCAGTTCCAAGCGGGAGGAAAACACCGGGGAGCTGTTTTTT
CDR3aa: CASSSKREENTGELFF

abundance: NA
d_gene: NA
j_gene: TRBJ1-1
v_gene: TRBV4-1
CDR3nt: TGCGCCAGCAGCCAAACCTTAGGGGGGACTGAAGCTTTCTTT
CDR3aa: CASSQTLGGTEAFF

abundance: few
d_gene: TRBD1
j_gene: TRBJ2-1
v_gene: TRBV15
CDR3nt: TGTGCCACCAGAAACGGACAGGCTCACAATGGGCAGTTCTTC
CDR3aa: CATRNGQAHNGQFF

abundance: few
d_gene: TRBD1
j_gene: TRBJ2-6
v_gene: TRBV4-1
CDR3nt: TGCGCCAGCTCCCCGAGGGGGACAGGGGGCTCTGGGGCCAACGTCCTGACTTTC
CDR3aa: CASSPRGTGGSGANVLTF

abundance: many
d_gene: NA
j_gene: TRBJ2-1
v_gene: TRBV5-1
CDR3nt: TGCGCCAGCAGCTTGGATCCCCCTGGGCGAGGCAGCTCCTACAATGAGCAGTTCTTC
CDR3aa: CASSLDPPGRGSSYNEQFF

abundance: NA
d_gene: NA
j_gene: TRBJ2-4
v_gene: TRBV12-3/TRBV12-4
CDR3nt: TGTGCCAGCAGTACCGGGCAAAGCGGCATTCAGTACTTC
CDR3aa: CASSTGQSGIQYF

abundance: NA
d_gene: NA
j_gene: TRBJ2-1
v_gene: TRBV6-1
CDR3nt: TGTGCCAGCAACGAAGGGGTAGCATGGGACAATGGGCAGTTCTTC
CDR3aa: CASNEGVAWDNGQFF

abundance: NA
d_gene: NA
j_gene: TRBJ2-7
v_gene: TRBV12-5
CDR3nt: TGTGCTAGTGGTTTAAATCGAGAGCAGTACTTC
CDR3aa: CASGLNREQYF

abundance: NA
d_gene: NA
j_gene: TRBJ2-1
v_gene: TRBV5-4
CDR3nt: TGTGCCAGCAGCCCGGATTTAGGGGTGGGCAATGAGCAGTTCTTC
CDR3aa: CASSPDLGVGNEQFF

abundance: NA
d_gene: NA
j_gene: TRBJ1-2
v_gene: TRBV20-1
CDR3nt: TGCAGTGCTAGACGGAGGGGTCATCCAAATGGCTACACCTTC
CDR3aa: CSARRRGHPNGYTF

abundance: many
d_gene: NA
j_gene: TRBJ2-6
v_gene: TRBV12-3/TRBV12-4
CDR3nt: TGTGCCAGCAGTTTTGTGGGTGGGACTGGGGCCAACGTCCTGACTTTC
CDR3aa: CASSFVGGTGANVLTF

abundance: NA
d_gene: NA
j_gene: TRBJ2-2
v_gene: TRBV14
CDR3nt: TGTGCCAGCAGTCGGAGGAGGGCGAACACCGGGGAGCTGTTTTTT
CDR3aa: CASSRRRANTGELFF

abundance: few
d_gene: TRBD2
j_gene: TRBJ2-3
v_gene: TRBV13
CDR3nt: TGTGCCAGCAGCTCCACCGTAGCGGGGGGGGTCCCAGATACGCAGTATTTT
CDR3aa: CASSSTVAGGVPDTQYF

abundance: NA
d_gene: NA
j_gene: TRBJ2-2
v_gene: TRBV6-1
CDR3nt: TGTGCCAGCACTCCAGGCCAACCCCACACCGGGGAGCTGTTTTTT
CDR3aa: CASTPGQPHTGELFF

abundance: few
d_gene: TRBD2
j_gene: TRBJ2-5
v_gene: TRBV10-3
CDR3nt: TGTGCCATCAGTGGTAGCGGGGGCCACCAAGAGACCCAGTACTTC
CDR3aa: CAISGSGGHQETQYF